A selection of T cell receptor beta chains follows, all from one sample in a study of graft-versus-host responses after intestinal transplantation. Antigen specificity for these receptors is unknown. Profiled with immunoSEQ multiplex PCR; TCRdb holds only in-frame clones, not every one. The sample lists over 65,000 clones; 85% to 95% were seen once. The sequenced sample was unstimulated CD8+ T cells sorted from spleen or lymph node cells, obtained before transplant. These receptors came from a human donor who was the organ donor for an intestinal transplant. CDR3s include the opening cysteine and the closing phenylalanine or tryptophan. Each record gives: V gene, D gene, J gene, clone size, CDR3 DNA, CDR3 protein. D genes are given only for firm matches. Clone size is given for some rows only: seen once, a few or many times, or a class if the clone is expanded.

>TRBV25-1|.|TRBJ1-6|.
TGTGCCAGCAGTTCATCTCGACCTTGGATTCTAAATTCACCCCTCCACTTT
CASSSSRPWILNSPLHF
>TRBV5-6|.|TRBJ2-7|.
TGTGCCAGCAGCTTGATCGGGAGCTCCTACGAGCAGTACTTC
CASSLIGSSYEQYF
>TRBV11-2|TRBD2|TRBJ2-1|.
TGTGCCAGCAGAGCTTACGCCGGGACTAGCAATGAGCAGTTCTTC
CASRAYAGTSNEQFF
>TRBV7-9|.|TRBJ2-2|.
TGTGCCAGCAGCTTTAGTAGGGCCCTCACCGGGGAGCTGTTTTTT
CASSFSRALTGELFF
>TRBV6-5|TRBD2|TRBJ2-7|.
TGTGCCAGCAGCCTTGCCGGGACTAGGGTAATGCAGTACTTC
CASSLAGTRVMQYF
>TRBV11-1|TRBD2|TRBJ2-1|.
TGTGCCAGCAGCCTGACTAGCGGGGGTCGGGATGAGCAGTTCTTC
CASSLTSGGRDEQFF
>TRBV11-2|.|TRBJ1-1|.
TGTGCCAGCAGCTTAGAATCCCCGGAAGGTGAAGCTTTCTTT
CASSLESPEGEAFF
>TRBV7-6|TRBD2|TRBJ2-7|.
TGTGCCAGCAGCGCCACGGCGGGCGGGAGAAGGGAGGACTACGAGCAGTACTTC
CASSATAGGRREDYEQYF
>TRBV7-2|TRBD2|TRBJ2-4|.
TGTGCCAGCAGGGCTATAGGGAGGGAAAACATTCAGTACTTC
CASRAIGRENIQYF
>TRBV6-5|.|TRBJ2-5|.
TGTGCCAGCAGTTACTCAGGACAGTGGTACCAAGAGACCCAGTACTTC
CASSYSGQWYQETQYF
>TRBV6-6|TRBD1|TRBJ1-2|.
TGTGCCAGCAGGCCGAGGACAGGGAACAATGGCTACACCTTC
CASRPRTGNNGYTF
>TRBV11-2|.|TRBJ1-6|.
TGTGCCAGCAGCTTAGGCCCGGCATCGAATTCACCCCTCCACTTT
CASSLGPASNSPLHF
>TRBV15|.|TRBJ1-3|.
TGTGCCACCAGCGGAATGGACAGACTGAGCTCTGGAAACACCATATATTTT
CATSGMDRLSSGNTIYF
>TRBV21-1|.|TRBJ1-5|.
TGTGCCAGGACAGATAGCAATCAGCCCCAGCATTTT
CARTDSNQPQHF
>TRBV7-9|TRBD2|TRBJ2-7|.
TGTGCCAGCAGCTCCGGCGGTAGCGGGAGATACGAGCAGTACTTC
CASSSGGSGRYEQYF
>TRBV7-2|.|TRBJ1-6|.
TGTGCCAGCAGCTTAGCCCCCAGTTTATACTATAATTCACCCCTCCACTTT
CASSLAPSLYYNSPLHF
>TRBV5-1|TRBD1|TRBJ2-5|.
TGCGCCAGCAGCTTGGTAGGGGGCGCGACCCAGTACTTC
CASSLVGGATQYF
>TRBV6-6|TRBD1|TRBJ1-2|.
TGTGCCAGCAGTAACAGGGGTTATGGCTACACCTTC
CASSNRGYGYTF
>TRBV9|TRBD2|TRBJ2-7|.
TGTGCCAGCAGCGAGGGGACTAGCGGATGGAGGGCCTTC
CASSEGTSGWRAF
>TRBV25-1|.|TRBJ2-3|.
TGTGCCAGCAGTGAATGGATGCATCCGCAGTATTTT
CASSEWMHPQYF
>TRBV4-1|.|TRBJ2-7|.
TGCGCCAGCAGCCAAGGGGGAGTGTTCCCCTACGAGCAGTACTTC
CASSQGGVFPYEQYF
>TRBV30|.|TRBJ2-6|.
TGTGCCTGGAGGTTGGGGGCTGGGGCCAACGTCCTGACTTTC
CAWRLGAGANVLTF
>TRBV27|.|TRBJ2-7|.
TGTGCCAGCAGGTGGTGGGCCGGGAGCTCCTACGAGCAGTACTTC
CASRWWAGSSYEQYF
>TRBV6-6|.|TRBJ2-7|once
TGTGCCAGCAGTTACGACAGTACCTACGAGCAGTACTTC
CASSYDSTYEQYF
>TRBV21-1|.|TRBJ1-6|.
TGTGCCAGCAGCATTCAAGGGCCTATGAGATATAATTCACCCCTCCACTTT
CASSIQGPMRYNSPLHF
>TRBV27|.|TRBJ2-2|.
TGTGCCAGCAGTTTCTTCGGGGAGCTGTTTTTT
CASSFFGELFF
>TRBV6-1|.|TRBJ1-2|few
TGTGCCAGCAGTGAAGGGCAGGGCTCTGGCTATGGCTACACCTTC
CASSEGQGSGYGYTF
>TRBV7-9|.|TRBJ2-7|.
TGTGCCAGCAGCCAACGTGGAAGTTTCGAGCAGTACTTC
CASSQRGSFEQYF
>TRBV11-3|.|TRBJ1-1|.
TGTGCCAGCAGCTTACTGGGGGCGGCTGAAGCTTTCTTT
CASSLLGAAEAFF
>TRBV19|.|TRBJ1-1|.
TGTGCCAGTAGTATGACTGGCGGCGGGACTGAAGCTTTCTTT
CASSMTGGGTEAFF
>TRBV11-2|TRBD2|TRBJ2-1|.
TGTGCCAGCAGCCTACTAGCGGGAGAACCCAATGAGCAGTTCTTC
CASSLLAGEPNEQFF
>TRBV2|.|TRBJ1-1|once
TGTGCCAGCAGTCCCGGACAGATGAACACTGAAGCTTTCTTT
CASSPGQMNTEAFF
>TRBV5-1|.|TRBJ2-3|.
TGCGCCAGCAGCCTGGGTAGCGGGACAGGACTCACAGATACGCAGTATTTT
CASSLGSGTGLTDTQYF
>TRBV7-3|TRBD1|TRBJ2-1|.
TGTGCCAGCAGCCTGGGGACAGGCAATGAGCAGTTCTTC
CASSLGTGNEQFF
>TRBV4-1|TRBD1|TRBJ2-7|.
TGCGCCAGCAGCCAAGAAGGTGGACAGGGGGAATACGAGCAGTACTTC
CASSQEGGQGEYEQYF
>TRBV2|TRBD1|TRBJ1-4|.
TGTGCCAGCAGTGAATTACAGGGGGTTAATGAAAAACTGTTTTTT
CASSELQGVNEKLFF
>TRBV2|TRBD2|TRBJ2-2|.
TGTGCCAGCACCTCCCTAGTGGCTAGCGGGGGGGCGGACACCGGGGAGCTGTTTTTT
CASTSLVASGGADTGELFF
>TRBV5-1|TRBD1|TRBJ1-4|.
TGCGCCAGCAGCTTTTCACAGGGGGCGAGTGGTGAAAAACTGTTTTTT
CASSFSQGASGEKLFF
>TRBV15|TRBD1|TRBJ1-1|.
TGTGCCACCAGCAGAGATGGGGACAGGGTGAACACTGAAGCTTTCTTT
CATSRDGDRVNTEAFF
>TRBV11-3|.|TRBJ2-1|.
TGTGCCAGCAGCTTAGAAGAGGGTCATGAGCAGTTCTTC
CASSLEEGHEQFF
>TRBV23-1|.|TRBJ2-7|.
TGCGCCAGCAGTCAATTCTTTCCCCGGGACGGATCACGCCACGAGCAGTACTTC
CASSQFFPRDGSRHEQYF
>TRBV27|.|TRBJ2-7|.
TGTGCCACCTCGGACTACACCTACGAGCAGTACTTC
CATSDYTYEQYF
>TRBV11-3|.|TRBJ1-5|.
TGTGCCAGCAGCCCCGGGGTAGATAGCAATCAGCCCCAGCATTTT
CASSPGVDSNQPQHF
>TRBV7-9|.|TRBJ1-4|.
TGTGCCAGCAGCTTAGTTCTGGGGGGACGAGAAAAACTGTTTTTT
CASSLVLGGREKLFF
>TRBV6-5|.|TRBJ2-1|.
TGTGCCAGCAGTTACAGGGGGTATTACAATGAGCAGTTCTTC
CASSYRGYYNEQFF
>TRBV9|.|TRBJ1-2|.
TGTGCCAGCATGGGCCCCACCGGCTATGGCTACACCTTC
CASMGPTGYGYTF
>TRBV2|.|TRBJ2-2|.
TGTGCCAGCAGGGATGTCGGGGAGCTGTTTTTT
CASRDVGELFF
>TRBV6-5|.|TRBJ1-5|.
TGTGCCAGCAGTTACTCGAGTAATCAGCCCCAGCATTTT
CASSYSSNQPQHF
>TRBV11-3|.|TRBJ2-1|once
TGTGCCAGCAGCTTAGATCGGACTCCGGGCAATGAGCAGTTCTTC
CASSLDRTPGNEQFF
>TRBV9|.|TRBJ1-1|.
TGTGCCAGCAGCCCCCCCGACAGGCCCACTGAAGCTTTCTTT
CASSPPDRPTEAFF
>TRBV5-6|.|TRBJ2-1|.
TGTGCCAGCAGCGGACTGCGGAATGAGCAGTTCTTC
CASSGLRNEQFF
>TRBV11-2|TRBD2|TRBJ2-7|once
TGTGCCAGCAGCCCGGACGTGGGGCTAGCGGGAGGGTACTACGGGCAGTACTTC
CASSPDVGLAGGYYGQYF
>TRBV5-4|TRBD2|TRBJ2-5|.
TGTGCCAGCAGCTTTTGGGCGGGAGAGGTACAAGAGACCCAGTACTTC
CASSFWAGEVQETQYF